This TCR beta chain was captured by sequencing in a study of T cell repertoires in cytomegalovirus infection. Study at large: Based on public TCR beta signatures, there were indications of CMV infection and of a matching HLA type. Whole-study findings and limits: People with CMV and the relevant HLA were identified by cumulative public TCR beta family frequency. Within the response measured ex vivo, HLA-C-restricted CMV-specific TCR beta clonotypes were dominant.

This clonotype was recorded at least ten times. The antigen remains unidentified. TCRdb used MiXCR to reprocess the reads, holding one entry per CDR3 protein. Here the sample spans about 130,000 distinct CDR3 sequences, approximately 9.2% being singletons. Germline CDR1 reads SGDLS; CDR2 reads YYNGEE. V lost 1 base to trimming and J lost 3 bases, with 11 bases between them. This CDR3 has 14 amino acids. Sequenced material: PBMCs. The sequence was collected from a human donor in good health (CMV status not recorded). Some clones in this sample may be carry-over from other donors' samples. The genes are TRBV9 and TRBJ2-7; D unclear. Written as DNA, the CDR3 is TGTGCCAGCAGCGTACGACTGGGCAGCTACGAGCAGTACTTC. Protein: CASSVRLGSYEQYF.